The next 13 T cell receptor beta chains were all read from a single sample in a study of CD8 T cells in ankylosing spondylitis (dated by TCRdb to 2016 to 2017). Library method: 5' RACE. Sequencing relied on an Illumina HiSeq 2500. TCRdb cleaned the public reads at Q25 with fastp, built clones with MiXCR and kept in-frame beta chains. Entries that share a CDR3 protein sequence are merged under the most common genes and DNA. Within this sample are about 140,000 distinct CDR3 sequences, with more than 5.5% of them counted one time only. The ten largest account for roughly 12% of the sample. The material sequenced was blood, either unsorted or a sorted T cell fraction (not recorded which). All receptors derive from a female donor with ankylosing spondylitis or in good health (not recorded which).

About this clonotype: One base away lies a much larger clone, so this may be a sequencing read error. Since no conserved phenylalanine or tryptophan closes the CDR3, a read error is the likely cause. The V and J genes are TRBV6-1 and TRBJ1-2, with TRBD1 matching 7 bases. The V and J ends lost 3 bases and 5 bases, in that order; junction bases with no gene match: 9. Germline V gene lookup returns CDR1 MNHNS and CDR2 SASEGT. The CDR3 covers 15 residues. The CDR3: CASSETQGGRYGYTL. The CDR3 DNA is TGTGCCAGCAGTGAGACCCAGGGGGGTCGGTATGGCTACACCCTC.

Ten or more counts support this clonotype. The J gene is TRBJ2-1, the V gene TRBV7-2; D is unresolved. Germline loops: CDR1 SGHTA, CDR2 FQGNSA. The CDR3 length is 13 residues. V lost 0 bases and J lost 8, with 8 bases in between. CDR3 DNA: TGTGCCAGCAGCTTAGCAGGGTTCGATGAGCAGTTCTTC. Its protein is CASSLAGFDEQFF.

This clonotype was observed at least ten times. The V call is TRBV6-4, the J call TRBJ1-5, with no clear D. Looked up from germline, CDR1 is MRHNA and CDR2 is SNTAGT. V was trimmed by 0 bases and J by 7 bases, leaving 7 bases between them. The CDR3 extends over 13 amino acids. The CDR3 DNA reads TGTGCCAGCAGTGACTCAAAAAGGCAGCCCCAGCATTTT. Translation: CASSDSKRQPQHF.

This clonotype appeared a few times. V gene TRBV20-1 combines with J gene TRBJ2-1; the match to TRBD2 covers 12 bases. The ends lost 3 bases at V and 10 bases at J; junction bases unmatched: 7. This CDR3 spans 14 amino acids. Germline V gives CDR1 DFQATT, CDR2 SNEGSKA (reference sequence). CDR3 protein: CSASRLAGGFEQFF. CDR3 bases: TGCAGTGCTAGTCGGCTAGCGGGGGGGTTCGAGCAGTTCTTC.

Sample share makes this clonotype medium-sized. The chain joins TRBV28 to TRBJ1-2; D unresolved. The CDR3 has 14 residues. Trimming left V 4 bases short and J 2 bases short, with 11 bases between. CDR1 is MDHEN, CDR2 SYDVKM, per germline. As DNA, the CDR3 is TGTGCCAGCAGTTCGGAGATACTAAACTATGGCTACACCTTC. Its translation is CASSSEILNYGYTF.

This clonotype was seen repeatedly, ten times or more. The V call is TRBV20-1, the J call TRBJ1-1, with D unresolved. V was shortened by 3 bases and J by 1 base, with 12 bases between the two germline ends. CDR1 and CDR2 from the germline V gene are DFQATT and SNEGSKA (reference sequence). The CDR3 has 14 residues. CDR3 in amino acids: CSASAAFGNTEAFF. The CDR3 bases are TGCAGTGCTAGCGCCGCTTTCGGGAACACTGAAGCTTTCTTT.

This clonotype was seen ten or more times. The chain uses TRBV13 and TRBJ2-1; D remains ambiguous. Germline CDR1 reads PRHDT; CDR2 reads FYEKMQ (reference sequence). The V gene lost 0 bases and the J gene lost 3 bases, with 15 bases spanning the gap. The CDR3 has 17 residues. The CDR3 reads CASSLGGRGGIYNEQFF. In DNA form, the CDR3 reads TGTGCCAGCAGCTTAGGCGGAAGAGGTGGGATCTACAATGAGCAGTTCTTC.

This clonotype was seen more than once but under ten times. The genes are TRBV5-1 and TRBJ1-5; 8 bases match TRBD1. CDR3 length: 13 residues. CDR1 SGHRS and CDR2 YFSETQ come from the germline V gene. V was pared by 3 bases and J by 7 bases, with 3 bases of the junction left unmatched. The CDR3, as DNA: TGCGCCAGCAGCTCCGGACAGGGACAGCCCCAGCATTTT. Translated: CASSSGQGQPQHF.

In its sample, this clonotype was seen a few times. The chain combines TRBV10-3 with TRBJ2-7, with D perhaps matching TRBD2 (6 bases). Deletions cut 2 bases from V and 2 bases from J, with 13 bases between. This CDR3 has 15 amino acids. Looked up from germline, CDR1 is ENHRY and CDR2 is SYGVKD. CDR3 bases: TGTGCCATCAGTGAGCCGAGGGACTCACCCTACGAGCAGTACTTC. It yields the protein CAISEPRDSPYEQYF.

In regard to this clonotype: Possible read error: a much larger clone is one base away. The chain joins TRBV27 to TRBJ1-2, with 10 bases aligning to TRBD1. The CDR3 has 14 residues. Germline CDR1 and CDR2: MNHEY and SMNVEV (reference sequence). CDR3 sequence reads: CVSSYRQGARGYTF. CDR3 in DNA: TGTGTCAGCAGTTACCGACAGGGGGCACGAGGCTACACCTTC.

At least ten counts were recorded for this clonotype. The V call is TRBV3-1, the J call TRBJ1-2; weak D call: TRBD1 (5 bases). The germline V gene encodes CDR1 LGHDT and CDR2 YNNKEL (reference sequence). The ends were cut back, 1 base at V and 4 bases at J, with 13 bases in the middle. This CDR3 has 15 residues. In nucleotides, the CDR3 is TGTGCCAGCAGCCAAGTAGAAGGGGTTAGCTATGGCTACACCTTC. It translates to CASSQVEGVSYGYTF.

This clonotype was detected ten times or more. The chain links TRBV6-1 to TRBJ1-5; no firm D call. This CDR3 is 13 amino acids long. CDR1 and CDR2 from the germline V gene are MNHNS and SASEGT. V lost 1 base, J lost 0 bases, and 1 base lay in between. CDR3 loop: CASSEGSNQPQHF. Here the CDR3 DNA reads TGTGCCAGCAGTGAAGGTAGCAATCAGCCCCAGCATTTT.

The table lists this clonotype with many counts. This chain uses TRBV12-3 or TRBV12-4 with TRBJ1-2, with D possibly TRBD1 on 5 matching bases. The length of the CDR3 is 13 residues. V lost 3 bases to trimming and J lost 3 bases, with 8 bases between them. For the CDR3, the DNA is TGTGCCAGCAGTTTTGGACACTACTATGGCTACACCTTC. Its protein is CASSFGHYYGYTF.